This T cell receptor (beta chain) was profiled in a study of blood T cell repertoires in COVID-19 (dated by TCRdb to the early 2020s). Turning to the overall study: The collaborator samples originated in the United States, Italy and Spain and spanned the acute and convalescent phases of COVID-19. Where available, HLA class I and class II types were taken from metadata supplied by the sample provider and were not determined by assay-based typing. The repertoires were released in a freely available public database intended as a resource for research on the immune response to SARS-CoV-2. The samples were drawn from the first 160 participants of the ongoing ImmuneRACE study and from 1,254 subjects provided by 6 global collaborators. Deeply sampled blood TCRbeta repertoires from subjects exposed to, actively infected with, or recovered from COVID-19 were included in the dataset. The sample metadata nearly always contained a de-identified subject ID, COVID-19 status, age in years and sex. The prospective study material was composed of cDNA or gDNA derived from T cells, B-cell-depleted T cells, or PBMCs.

Study-level results and caveats: How much clinical and demographic metadata was included differed by source and by participant, and the metadata was provided uncurated.

The germline V gene sets CDR1 to SNHLY and CDR2 to FYNNEI. The CDR3 runs 13 amino acids, cysteine and phenylalanine included. Left in the record is the CDR3 DNA by itself, 39 bases read in frame from the first base. V is pared back by 6 bases and J by 2 bases, with 10 bases lying between the germline termini. About this clone: The antigen this receptor binds is unknown. No base quality values were provided; no much bigger clone lies one nucleotide off.

One collaborating source in Seattle enrolled patients while the patients were actively infected and followed the patients over time throughout the course of disease. The collaborating institutions used their own protocols to collect whole blood in K2EDTA tubes. For TCRbeta analysis, collaborators shipped samples in one of three forms: frozen whole blood, isolated PBMCs, or DNA extracted from either of those sample types. The immunoSEQ Assay, a bias-controlled multiplex PCR, was used to amplify TCRbeta CDR3 regions from genomic DNA. The published analysis was carried out like this. The number of nucleated cells in each sample was estimated by amplification of reference gene primers within the assay. Sequence reads were collapsed and filtered to measure the absolute abundance of every unique TCRbeta CDR3 rearrangement. For each sample, productive Simpson clonality was calculated by taking the square root of Simpson's diversity index across productive rearrangements. The table comes from immuneACCESS by way of TCRdb, which keeps in-frame sequences with V and J called. Part of the clones is missing from these tables; in studies checked, under half for an unresolved V gene and the rest for unknown reasons. V, J and clone size are taken as reported in that table, and D and trimming were inferred from the DNA itself. This sample has about 210,000 clones in its table, and roughly four fifths of those were observed once. Of the sample, roughly 7.8% is held by the ten largest clones.

The chain uses TRBV2 and TRBJ1-1; the D gene is unclear. The source material was peripheral blood. This receptor was obtained from an elderly woman with COVID-19, enrolled during active disease. CDR3 loop: CASSPEVNTEAFF. The DNA reads TGTGCCAGCAGCCCCGAGGTCAACACTGAAGCTTTCTTT.